These 15 T cell receptor beta chains originate from one sample sequenced in a study of regulatory T cells in long-lasting Graves disease. Libraries of TCR beta came from iRepertoire HTBI primers plus Arm-PCR of CDR3 regions. One entry per CDR3 protein, called by TCRdb with MiXCR from the multiplex PCR reads. The table lists 500,000 or so distinct CDR3 sequences, approximately 14% of them singletons. As to time point: newly diagnosed GD, antithyroid drugs for less than 3 months. RNA isolated from PBMCs was used to make the TCR library. The same specimen was also included in a second study, on T cells in Graves' hyperthyroidism and ophthalmopathy.

This material consisted of peripheral blood mononuclear cells (PBMCs), taken at new diagnosis, from a patient treated with antithyroid drugs. The receptors shown here come from a woman between 50 and 59 years old with Graves disease.

The rearrangement links TRBV10-3 to TRBJ2-4; the D call may be TRBD1 or TRBD2 (7 bases each). CDR3 length: 14 residues. Germline loops: CDR1 ENHRY, CDR2 SYGVKD. The V and J ends lost 10 bases and 2 bases respectively, with 15 bases between them. In nucleotides, the CDR3 is TGTGCCACCTGGGACAGCGGGACCAAAAACATTCAGTACTTC. It is translated as CATWDSGTKNIQYF.

This clonotype was picked up many times. This chain joins TRBV6-1 and TRBJ1-4; tentative D call: TRBD1 (6 bases). This CDR3 contains 13 residues. V was shortened by 10 bases and J by 8 bases, with 17 bases between the two germline ends. Germline assignment: CDR1 MNHNS and CDR2 SASEGT. CDR3 in DNA: TGTGCCACCGTAGACAGGACTTTAGAAAAACTGTTTTTT. Its protein is CATVDRTLEKLFF.

This clonotype was counted ten times or more. The chain is built from TRBV12-3 or TRBV12-4 and TRBJ1-6, with a tentative D call TRBD1 (5 bases). V shed 3 bases and J shed 10 bases, with 13 bases lying between them. The CDR3 loop spans 14 amino acids. CDR3 sequence: CASSLRGSRSPLHF. The CDR3 DNA is TGTGCCAGCAGTTTGAGGGGATCAAGGTCACCCCTCCACTTT.

The chain has TRBV30 and TRBJ2-3; TRBD2 agrees at 10 bases. J was trimmed by 3 bases and V by 2 bases; bases with no gene match: 5. Germline V lookup: CDR1 GTSNPN, CDR2 SVGIG (reference sequence). This CDR3 has 15 residues. CDR3 sequence (DNA): TGTGCCTGGAGTCGACTAGCGGGTGGGACAGATACGCAGTATTTT. This codes for CAWSRLAGGTDTQYF.

The chain links TRBV4-1 to TRBJ2-7; 7 bases agree with TRBD1. This CDR3 spans 16 amino acids. Germline V gene lookup returns CDR1 MGHRA and CDR2 YSYEKL. The junction had 8 bases not matched to a gene; V was cut back by 0 bases and J by 3 bases. The CDR3: CASSQDEVGQSYEQYF. Here the CDR3 DNA reads TGCGCCAGCAGCCAAGATGAAGTGGGACAGAGCTACGAGCAGTACTTC.

A few counts support this clonotype. The chain employs TRBV19 and TRBJ1-2, with 7 bases fitting TRBD1. With 7 bases clipped from V and 2 bases from J, the junction kept 4 bases outside the gene matches. Germline V CDR1 and CDR2: LNHDA, SQIVND (reference sequence). CDR3 length equals 13 residues. CDR3 in DNA: TGTGCCAGTAATGACAGGGAAAACTATGGCTACACCTTC. Translating it yields CASNDRENYGYTF.

This clonotype appeared many times. This chain connects TRBV7-2 to TRBJ1-1; D may be TRBD1 (6 bases). Germline assignment: CDR1 SGHTA and CDR2 FQGNSA. V lost 2 bases and J 2 bases, leaving 12 bases between the germline ends. This CDR3 contains 15 residues. Here the CDR3 reads CASSLLGGKNTEAFF. The CDR3 coding sequence is TGTGCCAGCAGCTTATTAGGGGGGAAAAACACTGAAGCTTTCTTT. The whole variable domain, remainder taken from reference TRBV7-2 and TRBJ1-1, is GAGVSQSPSNKVTEKGKDVELRCDPISGHTALYWYRQSLGQGLEFLIYFQGNSAPDKSGLPSDRFSAERTGGSVSTLTIQRTQQEDSAVYLCASSLLGGKNTEAFFGQGTRLTVV.

This clonotype appeared many times. The chain is built from TRBV28 and TRBJ2-7; maybe TRBD1 (5 bases). Germline-derived CDR1 and CDR2 are MDHEN and SYDVKM. The CDR3 runs 15 residues. Trimming shortened V by 8 bases and J by 2 bases, and 19 bases separated the two germline ends. CDR3 nucleotide sequence: TGTGCCAGCGGTGCCCAGGGCGCTTACCCCTACGAGCAGTACTTC. It yields the protein CASGAQGAYPYEQYF.

This clonotype showed up many times. The chain's CDR3 is CASSTNRGYTGELFF. CDR3 DNA sequence: TGTGCCAGCAGTACAAACAGGGGATACACCGGGGAGCTGTTTTTT. The chain combines TRBV28 with TRBJ2-2, with TRBD1 matching over 7 bases. The CDR3 has 15 residues. V lost 5 bases, J lost 3 bases, and 6 bases stayed unmatched. Germline loops: CDR1 MDHEN, CDR2 SYDVKM.

The table lists this clonotype with many counts. The gene calls are TRBV5-4 and TRBJ2-5; 16 bases align to TRBD2. Germline V gives CDR1 SGHNT, CDR2 YYREEE (reference sequence). V shed 5 bases, J shed 0 bases, and the junction held 4 bases outside the gene matches. The CDR3 runs 17 residues. CDR3 in DNA: TGTGCCAGCAGACCGGGACTAGCGGGAGGGAACCAAGAGACCCAGTACTTC. Translating gives CASRPGLAGGNQETQYF.

This clonotype was recorded at least ten times. The chain joins TRBV7-2 to TRBJ2-7; TRBD2 aligns across 7 bases. Trimming took 5 bases from V and 0 from J; bases not matched to a gene: 7. The CDR3 is 15 residues long. CDR1 is SGHTA and CDR2 is FQGNSA in the germline V gene. The DNA of the CDR3 is TGTGCCAGCAGCCCCTGGGGAGGGAACTCCTACGAGCAGTACTTC. It specifies CASSPWGGNSYEQYF.

This clonotype occurred many times. CDR3 loop: CASSYVRGQHNQPQHF. The CDR3 DNA reads as TGTGCCAGCAGTTACGTCCGGGGACAGCACAATCAGCCCCAGCATTTT. The V call is TRBV6-5, the J call TRBJ1-5; 7 nucleotides line up with TRBD1. CDR3 length: 16 residues. V shed 2 bases and J 3 bases; nucleotides not matched to a gene: 7. CDR1 and CDR2 from the germline V gene are MNHEY and SVGAGI.

This clonotype was seen a few times. The chain joins TRBV28 to TRBJ1-2; tentatively, D is TRBD1 (6 bases). This CDR3 contains 13 residues. Germline values: CDR1 MDHEN, CDR2 SYDVKM. V was pared by 7 bases and J by 4 bases, with 13 bases between. CDR3 sequence (DNA): TGTGCCAGCACCATCACAGGGCCCTATGGCTACACCTTC. Translating it yields CASTITGPYGYTF.

This rearrangement joins TRBV28 to TRBJ2-2, with 8 bases fitting TRBD1. With 3 bases clipped from V and 5 bases from J, the junction kept 8 bases outside the gene matches. Germline CDR1 and CDR2: MDHEN and SYDVKM. This CDR3 contains 16 residues. The CDR3 DNA reads TGTGCCAGCAGTTTGAGGACAGGGTTAGGAACCGGGGAGCTGTTTTTT. This translates into CASSLRTGLGTGELFF.

This clonotype was observed many times. The J gene is TRBJ1-5, the V gene TRBV27; 11 bases map to TRBD1. J gave up 6 bases and V 5 bases, and 9 bases lay outside the gene matches. The germline V gene encodes CDR1 MNHEY and CDR2 SMNVEV (reference sequence). The CDR3 extends over 16 amino acids. The CDR3 bases are TGTGCCAGCAGTACCACGGGACAGGGGGACGGTCAGCCCCAGCATTTT. Its protein product is CASSTTGQGDGQPQHF.